Reported below is one TCR beta chain. This sample was taken from a study of identical twins. The authors used template switching to add a universal primer site and gave cDNA unique molecular identifiers. A single record per CDR3 protein comes from TCRdb applying MiXCR to the 5' RACE reads. The table has 450,000 or so distinct CDR3 sequences, roughly a quarter seen once. The CDR3 has 15 amino acids. Germline assignment: CDR1 MNHEY and CDR2 SVGAGI. V was trimmed by 0 bases and J by 4 bases, leaving 10 bases between them. This sample also belongs to another study, concerning T cells expressing NK-cell markers.

This sequence was found in a woman younger than 30 in good health. V gene TRBV6-5 combines with J gene TRBJ2-1; perhaps TRBD2 as D (6 bases). Sample: CD4+ T cells sorted from blood. Here the CDR3 DNA reads TGTGCCAGCAGTTACTCGGCTAGCGCGTACAATGAGCAGTTCTTC. Translated, it gives CASSYSASAYNEQFF.